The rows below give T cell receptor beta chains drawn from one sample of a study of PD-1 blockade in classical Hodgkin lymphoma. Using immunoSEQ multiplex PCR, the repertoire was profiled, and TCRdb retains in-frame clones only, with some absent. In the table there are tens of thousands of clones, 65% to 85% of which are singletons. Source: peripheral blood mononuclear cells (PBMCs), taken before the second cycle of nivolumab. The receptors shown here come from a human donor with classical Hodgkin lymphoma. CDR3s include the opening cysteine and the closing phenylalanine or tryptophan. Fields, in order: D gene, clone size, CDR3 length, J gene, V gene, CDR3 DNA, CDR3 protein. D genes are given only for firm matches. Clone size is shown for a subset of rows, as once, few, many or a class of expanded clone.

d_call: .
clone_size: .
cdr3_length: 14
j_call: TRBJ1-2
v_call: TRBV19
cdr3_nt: TGTGCCAGTAGTATGGTCCCAGGGACGAATGGCTACACCTTC
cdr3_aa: CASSMVPGTNGYTF

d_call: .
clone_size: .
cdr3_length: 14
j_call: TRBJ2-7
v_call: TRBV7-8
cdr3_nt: TGTGCCAGCAGCCCTACCCGACAAAACTACGAGCAGTACTTC
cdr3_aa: CASSPTRQNYEQYF

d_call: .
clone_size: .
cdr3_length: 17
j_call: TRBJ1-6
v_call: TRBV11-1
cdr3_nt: TGTGCCAGCAGCTCGCGGACAGAGAGCTCCTATAATTCACCCCTCCACTTT
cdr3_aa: CASSSRTESSYNSPLHF

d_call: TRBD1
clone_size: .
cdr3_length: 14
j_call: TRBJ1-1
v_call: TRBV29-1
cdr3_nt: TGCAGCGTTCTCTCTGGGGCAGGGGGCACTGAAGCTTTCTTT
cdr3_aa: CSVLSGAGGTEAFF

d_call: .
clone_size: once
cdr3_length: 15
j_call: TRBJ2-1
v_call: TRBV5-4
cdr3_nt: TGTGCCAGCAGCTTGGTAGGGATGAGGTACAATGAGCAGTTCTTC
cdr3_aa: CASSLVGMRYNEQFF

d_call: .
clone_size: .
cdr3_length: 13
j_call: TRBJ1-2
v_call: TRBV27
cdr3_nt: TGTGCCAGCAGTCCCCCCGGGTGGTATGGCTACACCTTC
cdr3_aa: CASSPPGWYGYTF

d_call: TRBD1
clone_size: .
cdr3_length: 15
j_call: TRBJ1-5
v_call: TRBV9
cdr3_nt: TGTGCCAGCAGCGGGGGGACAGGCAGCAATCAGCCCCAGCATTTT
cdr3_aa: CASSGGTGSNQPQHF

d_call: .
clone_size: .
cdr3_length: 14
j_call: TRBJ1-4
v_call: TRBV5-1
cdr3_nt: TGCGCCAGCAGCCAGTCCTCAACTAATGAAAAACTGTTTTTT
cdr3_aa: CASSQSSTNEKLFF

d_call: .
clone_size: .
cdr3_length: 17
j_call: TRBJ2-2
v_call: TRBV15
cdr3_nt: TGTGCCACCAGCAGAGACCGTACCCAGGTGTACACCGGGGAGCTGTTTTTT
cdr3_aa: CATSRDRTQVYTGELFF

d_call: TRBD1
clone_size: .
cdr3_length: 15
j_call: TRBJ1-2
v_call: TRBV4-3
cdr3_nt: TGCGCCAGCAGCCAAGGGGACAGCTTCTATAGTGGCTACACCTTC
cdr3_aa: CASSQGDSFYSGYTF

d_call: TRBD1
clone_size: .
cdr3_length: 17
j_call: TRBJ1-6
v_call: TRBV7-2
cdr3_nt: TGTGCCAGCAGCGTAGGACAGGGGGGAACCTATAATTCACCCCTCCACTTT
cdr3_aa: CASSVGQGGTYNSPLHF

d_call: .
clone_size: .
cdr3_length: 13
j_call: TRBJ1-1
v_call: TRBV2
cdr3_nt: TGTGCCAGCACCGCGGACAGTTACTTTGAAGCTTTCTTT
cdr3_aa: CASTADSYFEAFF

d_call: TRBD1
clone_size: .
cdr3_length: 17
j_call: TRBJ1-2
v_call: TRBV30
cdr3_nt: TGTGCCTGGATGCCCGGCAGGGGGCTTTTGTTTAGCTATGGCTACACCTTC
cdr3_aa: CAWMPGRGLLFSYGYTF

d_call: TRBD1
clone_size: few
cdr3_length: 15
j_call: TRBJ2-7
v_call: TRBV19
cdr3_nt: TGTGCCAGTAGCCCGGCCGGGACAGGAGACTACGAGCAGTACTTC
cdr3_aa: CASSPAGTGDYEQYF

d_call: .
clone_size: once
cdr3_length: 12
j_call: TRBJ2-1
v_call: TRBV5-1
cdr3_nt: TGCGCCAGCAGCTTGAAGGGTCATGAGCAGTTCTTC
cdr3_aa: CASSLKGHEQFF

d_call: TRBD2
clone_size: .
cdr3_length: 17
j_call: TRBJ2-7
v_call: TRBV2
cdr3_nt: TGTGCCAGCAGTGGGTCTTTTAGCGGGGGGGCCCTTTACGAGCAGTACTTC
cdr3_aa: CASSGSFSGGALYEQYF

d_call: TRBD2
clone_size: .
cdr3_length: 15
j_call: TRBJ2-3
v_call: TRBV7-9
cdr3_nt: TGTGCCAGCAGCATCGGGACTAGCGGGAGGGGTACGCAGTATTTT
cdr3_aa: CASSIGTSGRGTQYF

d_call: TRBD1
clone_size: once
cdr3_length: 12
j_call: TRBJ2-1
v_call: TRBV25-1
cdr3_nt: TGTGCCAGCAGCACAGGGGCCCATGAGCAGTTCTTC
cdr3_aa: CASSTGAHEQFF

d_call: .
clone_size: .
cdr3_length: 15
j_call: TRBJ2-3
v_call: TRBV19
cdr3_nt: TGTGCCAGTAGTATGACGGGGGCGGCCACAGATACGCAGTATTTT
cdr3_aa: CASSMTGAATDTQYF